These 24 T cell receptor beta chains came from one sample sequenced in a study of T-cell reconstitution after alpha-beta-depleted transplantation in children. Preparing the TCRbeta library involved the use of unique molecular identifiers. TCRdb re-derived calls from the PCR reads in MiXCR, one entry per CDR3 protein. The table records roughly 200,000 distinct CDR3 sequences, 13% to 15% of them present only once. The sample in question was PBMCs from the stem cell graft donor, obtained from the stem cell graft. The receptors here all came from a human donor who donated a stem cell graft to a child with acute lymphoblastic leukemia.

This clonotype occurred a few times. The chain has TRBV4-2 and TRBJ2-4, with 9 bases aligning to TRBD1. The ends lost 7 bases at V and 1 base at J; junction bases unmatched: 8. Germline loops: CDR1 LGHNA, CDR2 YNFKEQ. This CDR3 is 16 amino acids long. Here the CDR3 DNA reads TGTGCCAGCACCGCTTCCGGGACAGGGGCCAAAAACATTCAGTACTTC. Its protein product is CASTASGTGAKNIQYF.

Concerning this clonotype itself: The junction departs from the called germline gene at one end, perhaps through a read error. The gene calls are TRBV7-7 and TRBJ1-1; D gene unclear. CDR1 SSHAT and CDR2 FNYEAQ come from the germline V gene (reference sequence). The length of the CDR3 is 12 residues. The CDR3 loop reads CASSLVAPRAFF. CDR3 coding DNA: TGTGCTAGCAGCTTAGTAGCCCCGAGGGCTTTCTTT. Drawing the rest from reference TRBV7-7 and TRBJ1-1, the complete variable domain is GAGVSQSPRYKVTKRGQDVTLRCDPISSHATLYWYQQALGQGPEFLTYFNYEAQPDKSGLPSDRFSAERPEGSISTLTIQRTEQRDSAMYRCASSLVAPRAFFGQGTRLTVV.

This clonotype came up a few times. This rearrangement joins TRBV12-3 or TRBV12-4 to TRBJ2-2; D uncertain. The V end was cut by 7 bases, the J end by 6 bases, with 12 bases between. The CDR3 covers 13 residues. In DNA form, the CDR3 reads TGTGCCAGCACAGAGCTTCGACCCGGGGAGCTGTTTTTT. This sequence encodes CASTELRPGELFF.

There are many counts of this clonotype. J is TRBJ2-3 and V is TRBV20-1, with D perhaps given as TRBD1 or TRBD2 (6 bases each). The V end lost 6 bases, the J end lost 5 bases, and 18 bases lay between the germline ends. In germline, CDR1 is DFQATT, CDR2 SNEGSKA (reference sequence). This CDR3 contains 14 residues. The chain's CDR3 is CSAGWLGGGDTQYF. The CDR3 DNA reads as TGCAGTGCCGGGTGGCTAGGGGGAGGAGATACGCAGTATTTT.

The table lists this clonotype with many counts. The chain couples TRBV24-1 to TRBJ1-2, with 8 nucleotides matching TRBD1. The V segment lost 6 bases and the J segment 4 bases; nucleotides outside the gene matches: 12. The CDR3 runs 16 residues. Germline lookup yields CDR1 KGHDR and CDR2 SFDVKD. The CDR3 is CATSKPTGDPLYGYTF. The CDR3, as DNA: TGTGCCACCAGTAAACCGACAGGGGACCCCCTCTATGGCTACACCTTC.

The sample holds many counts of this clonotype. The chain has TRBV20-1 and TRBJ2-3; D gene uncertain. CDR1 DFQATT and CDR2 SNEGSKA come from the germline V gene (reference sequence). The CDR3 has 10 residues. V lost 5 bases and J 2 bases, leaving 2 bases between the germline ends. CDR3 in amino acids: CSADTDTQYF. The CDR3, as DNA: TGCAGTGCTGACACAGATACGCAGTATTTT.

The table lists this clonotype with many counts. The chain couples TRBV12-3 or TRBV12-4 to TRBJ2-1, with 7 bases identical to TRBD2. Trimming at V came to 4 bases and at J to 7 bases, leaving 13 bases not matched to a gene. The CDR3 spans 16 residues. In DNA form, the CDR3 reads TGTGCCAGCAGTTGGGGGGGAGGAAGAGGGCGAAATGAGCAGTTCTTC. The encoded protein is CASSWGGGRGRNEQFF.

This chain's CDR3 is CASSATIGLARETQYF. The DNA for the CDR3 is TGTGCCAGCAGCGCTACCATCGGACTAGCGAGGGAGACCCAGTACTTC. The chain uses TRBV9 and TRBJ2-5; TRBD2 matches 9 bases. Unmatched junction bases numbered 11, after V lost 3 bases and J lost 5 bases. Germline V lookup: CDR1 SGDLS, CDR2 YYNGEE. The CDR3 consists of 16 residues.

The chain links TRBV20-1 to TRBJ2-7, with 11 positions matching TRBD2. Unmatched junction bases numbered 19, after V lost 4 bases and J lost 2 bases. Per germline, CDR1 DFQATT and CDR2 SNEGSKA (reference sequence). The CDR3 is made up of 19 amino acids. This CDR3 is CSATPSGLAGGIMPYEQYF. CDR3 DNA: TGCAGTGCTACCCCCTCTGGGCTAGCGGGAGGCATCATGCCCTACGAGCAGTACTTC.

This clonotype was seen at least ten times. V usage is TRBV5-1 and J usage is TRBJ2-6; D gene uncertain. Trimming cost V 0 bases and J 0 bases, with 7 bases left between them. The CDR3 loop spans 16 amino acids. Germline-derived CDR1 and CDR2 are SGHRS and YFSETQ. The CDR3 is CASSLELYSGANVLTF. The CDR3 nucleotides are TGCGCCAGCAGCTTGGAACTGTACTCTGGGGCCAACGTCCTGACTTTC. Supplemented by reference TRBV5-1 and TRBJ2-6, the full variable domain reads KAGVTQTPRYLIKTRGQQVTLSCSPISGHRSVSWYQQTPGQGLQFLFEYFSETQRNKGNFPGRFSGRQFSNSRSEMNVSTLELGDSALYLCASSLELYSGANVLTFGAGSRLTVL.

This clonotype was seen a few times. V and J are TRBV10-3 and TRBJ2-7; D ambiguous. Germline V lookup: CDR1 ENHRY, CDR2 SYGVKD. The CDR3 is 15 amino acids. Trimming shortened V by 0 bases and J by 1 base, and 10 bases separated the two germline ends. CDR3 DNA sequence: TGTGCCATCAGTGAGTCTGAGCCGGTGTCCTACGAGCAGTACTTC. The encoded protein is CAISESEPVSYEQYF.

This clonotype was detected a few times. This chain connects TRBV2 to TRBJ1-2; the D is unclear. The V and J ends lost 5 bases and 0 bases respectively, with 7 bases between them. The CDR3 spans 13 residues. Germline CDR1 SNHLY, CDR2 FYNNEI. The CDR3 loop reads CASSKVTNYGYTF. CDR3 DNA sequence: TGTGCCAGCAGTAAAGTTACTAACTATGGCTACACCTTC.

This clonotype was found a few times. The J gene is TRBJ1-1, the V gene TRBV12-3 or TRBV12-4, with 7 bases matching TRBD1. Trimming took 6 bases from V and 7 from J; bases not matched to a gene: 8. The CDR3 runs to 13 residues. Written as DNA, the CDR3 is TGTGCCAGCAGCTCAAACAGGGGCGATGAAGCTTTCTTT. Its protein is CASSSNRGDEAFF.

V gene TRBV20-1 combines with J gene TRBJ2-3, with TRBD2 matching 13 bases. CDR1 is DFQATT, CDR2 SNEGSKA, per germline (reference sequence). V shed 6 bases and J 4 bases; nucleotides not matched to a gene: 4. This CDR3 is built from 14 residues. The CDR3 nucleotides read TGCAGTGCCTTAACTAGCGGGAGGGCAGATACGCAGTATTTT. Its translation: CSALTSGRADTQYF.

This clonotype was observed at least ten times. The chain employs TRBV12-3 or TRBV12-4 and TRBJ2-4; D gene unclear. The CDR3 has 14 residues. V lost 7 bases and J 8 bases, leaving 18 bases between the germline ends. The CDR3 nucleotides are TGTGCCAGCACCACTCCGGCTAGAATAGACATTCAGTACTTC. As protein: CASTTPARIDIQYF.

With respect to this clonotype: With a much larger clone just one base away, this may be a read error. V is TRBV29-1 and J is TRBJ2-7; D remains unclear. This CDR3 is built from 12 residues. Looked up from germline, CDR1 is SQVTM and CDR2 is ANQGSEA. The CDR3, as DNA: TGCAGCGTTGAGTCGGTATCCTGCGAGCAGTACTTC. Translating gives CSVESVSCEQYF.

This clonotype was seen a few times. The rearrangement uses TRBV20-1 and TRBJ2-7; weak D call: TRBD2 (6 bases). Germline CDR1 and CDR2: DFQATT and SNEGSKA (reference sequence). V was clipped by 4 bases and J by 2 bases, with 15 bases between them. The CDR3 runs to 14 residues. The CDR3: CSAKGSGLTYEQYF. The CDR3 DNA follows: TGCAGTGCTAAGGGTAGCGGCTTAACCTACGAGCAGTACTTC.

A few counts support this clonotype. The chain recombines TRBV5-4 with TRBJ2-5; 10 nucleotides line up with TRBD2. The germline V gene encodes CDR1 SGHNT and CDR2 YYREEE (reference sequence). The CDR3 runs 16 residues. Trimming took 3 bases from V and 5 from J; bases not matched to a gene: 10. The CDR3 here is CASSSPLAGVYETQYF. The DNA for the CDR3 is TGTGCCAGCAGCTCCCCCCTAGCGGGAGTCTACGAGACCCAGTACTTC.

The table lists this clonotype with many counts. The V and J genes are TRBV7-9 and TRBJ2-1, with unresolved D. V lost 5 bases and J 0 bases, leaving 11 bases between the germline ends. The CDR3 contains 15 residues. Germline CDR1 SEHNR, CDR2 FQNEAQ (reference sequence). CDR3 in amino acids: CASSLIGFSYNEQFF. DNA of the CDR3: TGTGCCAGCAGCCTCATAGGGTTCTCCTACAATGAGCAGTTCTTC. The complete variable domain, with remaining parts taken from reference TRBV7-9 and TRBJ2-1, reads DTGVSQNPRHKITKRGQNVTFRCDPISEHNRLYWYRQTLGQGPEFLTYFQNEAQLEKSRLLSDRFSAERPKGSFSTLEIQRTEQGDSAMYLCASSLIGFSYNEQFFGPGTRLTVL.

The V call is TRBV25-1, the J call TRBJ1-2; TRBD1 might be the D (5 bases). The V gene lost 2 bases and the J gene lost 8 bases, with 15 bases spanning the gap. The CDR3 sequence is 14 residues long. The germline V gene has CDR1 MGHDK and CDR2 SYGVNS. CDR3 amino acids: CASSELQGVKGYTF. Here the CDR3 DNA reads TGTGCCAGCAGTGAACTTCAGGGTGTGAAAGGCTACACCTTC.

This clonotype appeared many times. The DNA of the CDR3 is TGCGCCAGCAGCCAGAGGGAGGGCCGGTCAGATACGCAGTATTTT. Its protein is CASSQREGRSDTQYF. The J gene is TRBJ2-3, the V gene TRBV4-1; TRBD2 agrees at 7 bases. There are 15 residues in the CDR3. Germline CDR1 reads MGHRA; CDR2 reads YSYEKL. J was trimmed by 4 bases and V by 3 bases; bases with no gene match: 7.

The V and J genes are TRBV2 and TRBJ2-3; 11 nucleotides align to TRBD2. This CDR3 region has 15 residues. Germline V gene data show CDR1 as SNHLY and CDR2 as FYNNEI. With V trimmed by 5 bases and J by 1 base, 2 bases remained unmatched. This CDR3 is CASSLAGGRTDTQYF. CDR3 nucleotide sequence: TGTGCCAGCAGTCTAGCGGGAGGTCGCACAGATACGCAGTATTTT.

This clonotype was seen at least ten times. The V and J genes are TRBV4-1 and TRBJ2-3; 10 nucleotides match TRBD2. The CDR3 extends over 22 amino acids. Germline V gene data show CDR1 as MGHRA and CDR2 as YSYEKL. After removal of 1 base from V and 0 bases from J, the junction contained 19 bases not matched to a gene. The CDR3 coding sequence is TGCGCCAGCAGCCAAGTTCGAGGGGCTAGCGGGAGAGACCCAACTAGCACAGATACGCAGTATTTT. It codes for CASSQVRGASGRDPTSTDTQYF.

This clonotype was recorded at least ten times. The V gene is TRBV20-1, the J gene TRBJ2-3, with 7 bases matching TRBD1. The CDR3 length is 11 residues. Germline lookup yields CDR1 DFQATT and CDR2 SNEGSKA (reference sequence). Germline trimming cut 6 bases from V and 4 bases from J; bases unmatched to any gene: 1. The DNA of the CDR3 is TGCAGTGCCGACAGGGCAGATACGCAGTATTTT. Translating gives CSADRADTQYF.